The 32 T cell receptor beta chains presented below share a single source sample, sequenced in a study of cytomegalovirus exposure and HLA in healthy donors. It was with 60 Vbeta and 13 Jbeta primers that the PCR ran. The data were produced by immunoSEQ multiplex PCR, yet TCRdb's version contains in-frame clones alone and is incomplete. The sample lists about 110,000 clones; 55% to 70% were seen once. Source material: PBMCs. All receptors come from a woman in her 30s in good health and CMV-seronegative.

The chain is built from TRBV2 and TRBJ1-5; 8 bases are a match to TRBD1. V lost 6 bases and J lost 0; bases outside the gene matches: 10. The CDR3 runs 17 residues. CDR1 is SNHLY and CDR2 is FYNNEI in the germline V gene. CDR3 bases: TGTGCCAGCAGACCGGGACAGGTACAATATAGCAATCAGCCCCAGCATTTT. This gives the protein CASRPGQVQYSNQPQHF.

This sequence joins TRBV7-8 and TRBJ1-5; 7 bases line up with TRBD1. The CDR3 totals 15 residues. The germline V gene has CDR1 SGHVS and CDR2 FQNEAQ. With 1 base clipped from V and 4 bases from J, the junction kept 4 bases outside the gene matches. CDR3 sequence reads: CASSLGQGNNQPQHF. CDR3 nucleotide sequence: TGTGCCAGCAGCTTAGGACAGGGCAATAATCAGCCCCAGCATTTT.

V usage is TRBV7-6 and J usage is TRBJ2-5; tentative D call: TRBD2 (5 bases). V was cut by 3 bases and J by 5 bases, with 10 bases left in between. This CDR3 has 13 residues. In germline, CDR1 is SGHVS, CDR2 FNYEAQ. Written as DNA, the CDR3 is TGTGCCAGCAGCTTGTCTAGCTTGGAGACCCAGTACTTC. Protein sequence: CASSLSSLETQYF.

This clone has only a few counts. CDR3 loop: CASSLEPQETQYF. For the CDR3, the DNA is TGTGCCAGCAGTCTCGAACCCCAGGAGACCCAGTACTTC. The chain has TRBV27 and TRBJ2-5; D gene ambiguous. This CDR3 region has 13 residues. Germline values: CDR1 MNHEY, CDR2 SMNVEV (reference sequence). V lost 5 bases to trimming and J lost 5 bases, with 12 bases between them.

The chain carries TRBV5-1 and TRBJ2-3, with a possible D match to TRBD1 (5 bases). This CDR3 has 16 amino acids. Germline V gene data show CDR1 as SGHRS and CDR2 as YFSETQ. Trimming removed 0 bases at V and 4 bases at J, with 15 bases between. CDR3 sequence reads: CASSLVSGASPDTQYF. The CDR3 nucleotides read TGCGCCAGCAGCTTGGTTTCTGGGGCCTCTCCAGATACGCAGTATTTT.

This clone was picked up one time. The chain uses TRBV16 and TRBJ1-1; 9 bases agree with TRBD1. The CDR3 sequence is 15 residues long. J was trimmed by 14 bases and V by 2 bases; bases with no gene match: 15. Germline CDR1 and CDR2: KGHSY and FQNENV. DNA for the CDR3: TGTGCCAGCAGCCAAGTCTCTTCCGGGACAGGGCAAGAGTTCTTT. Its translation is CASSQVSSGTGQEFF.

The rearrangement uses TRBV30 and TRBJ1-4; tentatively, D is TRBD1 (5 bases). The CDR3 length is 13 residues. Germline-derived CDR1 and CDR2 are GTSNPN and SVGIG (reference sequence). Trimming stripped 3 bases from V and 7 bases from J, with 12 bases between. The CDR3 DNA sequence: TGTGCCTGGAGCCGGAGGGGCGGTGAAAAACTGTTTTTT. Translated: CAWSRRGGEKLFF.

The chain combines TRBV6-6 with TRBJ2-7, with a tentative D call TRBD1 (5 bases). V lost 0 bases to trimming and J lost 2 bases, with 11 bases between them. Germline V gives CDR1 MNHNY, CDR2 SVGAGI (reference sequence). The CDR3 runs to 15 residues. The CDR3 coding sequence is TGTGCCAGCAGTTACTCGAGCTCAGGGACCTACGAGCAGTACTTC. Its translation: CASSYSSSGTYEQYF.

The rearrangement links TRBV29-1 to TRBJ2-3; tentative D call: TRBD2 (6 bases). CDR3 length: 15 residues. Per the germline V gene, CDR1 is SQVTM and CDR2 is ANQGSEA. The ends were cut back, 7 bases at V and 0 bases at J, with 17 bases in the middle. The CDR3 DNA is TGCAGCGCCGACGGGAGCGCTTCTAGCACAGATACGCAGTATTTT. Its translation: CSADGSASSTDTQYF.

The chain carries TRBV30 and TRBJ1-3; no definite D call. The ends were cut back, 6 bases at V and 4 bases at J, with 4 bases in the middle. CDR3 size: 10 residues. CDR1 is GTSNPN and CDR2 is SVGIG in the germline V gene (reference sequence). The CDR3 nucleotides are TGTGCCTGTATGGGAAACACCATATATTTT. Translating gives CACMGNTIYF.

V usage is TRBV15 and J usage is TRBJ2-7; D is unclear. V was cut by 8 bases and J by 0 bases, with 11 bases left in between. The germline gives CDR1 LNHNV, CDR2 YYDKDF (reference sequence). The CDR3 covers 13 residues. The CDR3 sequence: CATSGSFSYEQYF. The CDR3 DNA sequence: TGTGCCACCTCAGGCAGCTTCTCCTACGAGCAGTACTTC.

This clone was picked up one time. J is TRBJ2-7 and V is TRBV6-5, with TRBD2 matching over 10 bases. The V segment lost 0 bases and the J segment 3 bases; nucleotides outside the gene matches: 5. This CDR3 is built from 16 residues. The germline V gene encodes CDR1 MNHEY and CDR2 SVGAGI. Here the CDR3 reads CASSYSRTSGNYEQYF. The CDR3 bases are TGTGCCAGCAGTTACTCCCGGACTAGCGGTAACTACGAGCAGTACTTC.

This sequence joins TRBV6-5 and TRBJ2-4; 8 positions agree with TRBD2. V shed 0 bases, J shed 6 bases, and the junction held 4 bases outside the gene matches. This CDR3 is 15 amino acids long. Germline V gene sequence: CDR1 MNHEY, CDR2 SVGAGI. DNA for the CDR3: TGTGCCAGCAGTTACTCGCGGGAGGTAATAAACATTCAGTACTTC. Its translation is CASSYSREVINIQYF.

The chain recombines TRBV5-6 with TRBJ2-5, with 9 bases fitting TRBD2. The J call is doubtful: the DNA matches TRBJ2-7 better. The CDR3 is made up of 15 amino acids. CDR1 and CDR2 from the germline V gene are SGHDT and YYEEEE. Here the CDR3 reads CASNEISGSVREQYF. The CDR3 DNA reads as TGTGCCAGCAACGAGATTAGCGGGAGTGTTCGCGAGCAGTACTTC.

The chain couples TRBV5-1 to TRBJ1-5; 8 bases fit TRBD1. V was clipped by 3 bases and J by 5 bases; unmatched bases: 1. Germline V gene sequence: CDR1 SGHRS, CDR2 YFSETQ. The CDR3 sequence is 13 residues long. CDR3: CASSWGQDQPQHF. The CDR3 DNA follows: TGCGCCAGCAGCTGGGGACAGGATCAGCCCCAGCATTTT.

This sequence joins TRBV28 and TRBJ1-1; no clear D gene. Per germline, CDR1 MDHEN and CDR2 SYDVKM. The length of the CDR3 is 16 residues. The V gene lost 4 bases and the J gene lost 4 bases, with 19 bases spanning the gap. The CDR3 DNA follows: TGTGCCAGCAGTTCCCTTGTGATAGGCCGGGGCACTGAAGCTTTCTTT. It translates to CASSSLVIGRGTEAFF.

The V call is TRBV11-3, the J call TRBJ2-3, with 8 bases identical to TRBD2. The germline V gene encodes CDR1 SGHNT and CDR2 YENEEA. This CDR3 region has 15 residues. V lost 5 bases and J lost 4; bases outside the gene matches: 8. The CDR3 sequence: CASSESAGAPDTQYF. The CDR3, as DNA: TGTGCCAGCAGCGAGTCAGCGGGAGCCCCAGATACGCAGTATTTT.

There are a few counts of this clone. The chain uses TRBV10-3 and TRBJ2-3; the match to TRBD2 covers 12 bases. J was trimmed by 4 bases and V by 10 bases; bases with no gene match: 12. Germline CDR1 is ENHRY and CDR2 is SYGVKD. This CDR3 contains 16 residues. The CDR3 sequence: CATTGLLAGGPDTQYF. CDR3 bases: TGTGCCACGACTGGGCTACTAGCGGGAGGCCCAGATACGCAGTATTTT.

This chain connects TRBV15 to TRBJ2-3; 13 bases are a match to TRBD2. Germline V lookup: CDR1 LNHNV, CDR2 YYDKDF (reference sequence). V lost 1 base and J lost 1; bases outside the gene matches: 5. The CDR3 length is 18 residues. CDR3 in amino acids: CATSRGGGLAGGTDTQYF. The CDR3 region has the DNA TGTGCCACCAGCAGAGGCGGTGGACTAGCGGGAGGCACAGATACGCAGTATTTT.

This clone was seen a single time. This sequence joins TRBV5-1 and TRBJ1-1; 7 bases agree with TRBD1. J lost 0 bases, V lost 2 bases, and 4 bases had no gene match. This CDR3 has 15 residues. Germline CDR1 is SGHRS and CDR2 is YFSETQ. CDR3 sequence (DNA): TGCGCCAGCAGCTTCCTGACAGGGATGAACACTGAAGCTTTCTTT. Encoded protein: CASSFLTGMNTEAFF.

The genes are TRBV5-5 and TRBJ2-7, with 7 bases identical to TRBD2. CDR3 length: 16 residues. V shed 4 bases and J 2 bases; nucleotides not matched to a gene: 12. CDR1 is SGHKS, CDR2 YYEKEE, per germline (reference sequence). DNA for the CDR3: TGTGCCAGCAGCCCCTCCCAGGCAGGGACTACCTACGAGCAGTACTTC. Amino acids: CASSPSQAGTTYEQYF.

The V call is TRBV5-4, the J call TRBJ2-3; TRBD1 matches 8 bases. The junction had 3 bases not matched to a gene; V was cut back by 4 bases and J by 5 bases. CDR3 length: 13 amino acids. The germline V gene encodes CDR1 SGHNT and CDR2 YYREEE (reference sequence). CDR3 DNA: TGTGCCAGCAGCCCAGACAGGGGAGATACGCAGTATTTT. Its translation is CASSPDRGDTQYF.

The rearrangement joins TRBV28 to TRBJ1-3; D not resolved. Germline CDR1 reads MDHEN; CDR2 reads SYDVKM. This CDR3 is built from 16 residues. V lost 1 base and J 4 bases, leaving 14 bases between the germline ends. DNA for the CDR3: TGTGCCAGCAGTTTATCCGTCCCCGGGAGGGGAAACACCATATATTTT. Translated: CASSLSVPGRGNTIYF.

The CDR3 sequence: CASSLEGLGGRNYGYTF. Written as DNA, the CDR3 is TGTGCCAGCAGCTTAGAAGGTTTGGGGGGGAGGAATTATGGCTACACCTTC. This chain links TRBV7-2 with TRBJ1-2; TRBD1 might be the D (5 bases). Trimming stripped 1 base from V and 5 bases from J, with 20 bases between. Looked up from germline, CDR1 is SGHTA and CDR2 is FQGNSA. The CDR3 is 17 residues long.

The chain carries TRBV5-1 and TRBJ2-1; tentatively, D is TRBD2 (6 bases). The CDR3 covers 19 residues. Germline assignment: CDR1 SGHRS and CDR2 YFSETQ. V lost 3 bases, J lost 0 bases, and 22 bases lay in between. CDR3: CASSYNRRDFRSSYNEQFF. CDR3 bases: TGCGCCAGCAGCTACAACCGTCGGGACTTCCGAAGCTCCTACAATGAGCAGTTCTTC.

The chain couples TRBV19 to TRBJ2-1; D is possibly TRBD2 (5 bases). This CDR3 region has 11 residues. V gave up 5 bases and J gave up 7 bases, with 6 bases separating them. Germline loops: CDR1 LNHDA, CDR2 SQIVND (reference sequence). The CDR3, as DNA: TGTGCCAGTAGTCGGAGGAATGAGCAGTTCTTC. Residues: CASSRRNEQFF.

The chain couples TRBV30 to TRBJ2-3, with 10 positions matching TRBD2. The V gene's germline CDR1 is GTSNPN and CDR2 SVGIG (reference sequence). J gave up 3 bases and V 0 bases, and 3 bases lay outside the gene matches. The CDR3 extends over 15 amino acids. CDR3 nucleotides: TGTGCCTGGAGTGTCAGTAGCGGGAGGACAGATACGCAGTATTTT. Protein product: CAWSVSSGRTDTQYF.

V and J are TRBV7-3 and TRBJ2-7; weak D call: TRBD2 (6 bases). V shed 2 bases and J shed 6 bases, with 11 bases lying between them. The CDR3 covers 13 residues. Germline CDR1 SGHTA, CDR2 FQGTGA. For the CDR3, the DNA is TGTGCCAGCAGCTTAGGGCCTAGCGTCGAGCAGTACTTC. It yields the protein CASSLGPSVEQYF.

Only a few counts were recorded for this clone. CDR3 region: CASSQDGPLGGRFNLEYNEQFF. The CDR3 bases are TGCGCCAGCAGCCAAGATGGACCTCTGGGGGGACGGTTTAACTTGGAATACAATGAGCAGTTCTTC. The V and J genes are TRBV4-3 and TRBJ2-1, with D maybe TRBD2 (6 bases). CDR1 and CDR2 (germline): LGHNA, YSLEER. The CDR3 contains 22 residues. V was pared by 0 bases and J by 4 bases, with 31 bases between.

The V call is TRBV6-4, the J call TRBJ2-3; no clear D gene. Per germline, CDR1 MRHNA and CDR2 SNTAGT. The V end lost 4 bases, the J end lost 2 bases, and 7 bases lay between the germline ends. The CDR3 contains 13 residues. The CDR3, as DNA: TGTGCCAGCAGTGCCGCGGACACAGATACGCAGTATTTT. Encoded protein: CASSAADTDTQYF.

The chain employs TRBV30 and TRBJ2-7, with D tentatively TRBD2 (5 bases). Between the trimmed V and J ends, which lost 5 bases and 5 bases, there was a span of 13 bases. The CDR3 runs to 12 residues. Germline values: CDR1 GTSNPN, CDR2 SVGIG (reference sequence). The CDR3 spells CAWGLLGHEQYF. CDR3 sequence (DNA): TGTGCCTGGGGGTTACTAGGGCACGAGCAGTACTTC.

The J gene is TRBJ1-2, the V gene TRBV4-1, with TRBD1 as a possible D gene (6 bases). The ends were cut back, 4 bases at V and 1 base at J, with 16 bases in the middle. The germline CDR1 and CDR2 sequences are MGHRA and YSYEKL. This CDR3 region has 16 residues. The CDR3 region is CASSLVSTGFNYGYTF. The CDR3 DNA reads as TGCGCCAGCAGCCTAGTCTCGACAGGCTTTAACTATGGCTACACCTTC.